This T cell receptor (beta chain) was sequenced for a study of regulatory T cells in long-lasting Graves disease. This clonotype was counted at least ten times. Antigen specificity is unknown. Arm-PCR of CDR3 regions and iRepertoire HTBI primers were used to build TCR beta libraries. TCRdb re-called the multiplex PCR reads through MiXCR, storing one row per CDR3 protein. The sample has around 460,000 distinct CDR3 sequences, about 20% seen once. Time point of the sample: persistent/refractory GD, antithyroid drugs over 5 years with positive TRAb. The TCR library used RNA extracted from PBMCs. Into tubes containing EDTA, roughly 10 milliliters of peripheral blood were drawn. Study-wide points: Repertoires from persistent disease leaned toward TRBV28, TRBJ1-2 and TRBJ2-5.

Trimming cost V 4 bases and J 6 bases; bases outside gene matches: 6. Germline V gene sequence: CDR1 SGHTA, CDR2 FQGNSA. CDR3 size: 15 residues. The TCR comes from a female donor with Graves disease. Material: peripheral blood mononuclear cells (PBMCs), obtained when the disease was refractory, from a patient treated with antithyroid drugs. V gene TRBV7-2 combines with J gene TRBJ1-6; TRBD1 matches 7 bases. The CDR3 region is CASSSRQGSNSPLHF. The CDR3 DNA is TGTGCCAGCAGCTCCCGACAGGGAAGTAATTCACCCCTCCACTTT.